This entry features one TCR beta chain sequence. Trimming shortened V by 9 bases and J by 6 bases, and 12 bases separated the two germline ends. This CDR3 is built from 12 residues. This record belongs to a study of blood T cell repertoires in COVID-19. Study details: The study drew acute and convalescent COVID-19 samples from the United States, Italy and Spain. The analysed material was cDNA or gDNA that came from T cells, B-cell-depleted T cells, or PBMCs.

Assay: immunoSEQ multiplex PCR; the TCRdb copy retains only in-frame clones and omits some. The profile shows some 300,000 clones, about 91% of them singletons. The clonotype comes from a woman aged 25 to 39 who had recovered from COVID-19. The chain combines TRBV6-7 with TRBJ1-5, with D unclear. TRBV6-7 is placed among ORFs of uncertain function. Sequenced material: peripheral blood. Here the CDR3 reads CARRYVGQPQHF. CDR3 nucleotides: TGTGCCAGACGGTATGTTGGTCAGCCCCAGCATTTT.